These 11 T cell receptor beta chains came from one sample sequenced in a study of shared clonotypes between healthy human individuals. The table came from immunoSEQ multiplex PCR; TCRdb's copy has only in-frame clones and leaves some out. The sample contains around 340,000 clones, less than 85% of which appear only once. The sample comprised memory CD4+ T cells sorted from blood. This sample's subset: CD45RA-negative fraction. The receptors shown here come from a man aged 30 to 39 in good health.

The chain combines TRBV2 with TRBJ2-2; D call uncertain. Germline V gene data show CDR1 as SNHLY and CDR2 as FYNNEI. Trimming removed 10 bases from V and 6 bases from J, with 12 bases in between. CDR3 length: 12 amino acids. The DNA of the CDR3 is TGTGCCACTTCGTCCCTAGCCGGGGAGCTGTTTTTT. As protein: CATSSLAGELFF.

This chain uses TRBV5-1 with TRBJ2-3; TRBD2 matches at 14 bases. Germline V gene sequence: CDR1 SGHRS, CDR2 YFSETQ. The CDR3 runs to 16 residues. V shed 0 bases and J 10 bases; nucleotides not matched to a gene: 7. The CDR3 DNA reads as TGCGCCAGCAGCTTGGAGGGACTAGCGGGAGCGAGTGCGCAGTATTTT. It encodes CASSLEGLAGASAQYF.

The chain has TRBV5-1 and TRBJ2-3; 9 bases agree with TRBD2. Germline V CDR1 and CDR2: SGHRS, YFSETQ. V gave up 5 bases and J gave up 4 bases; unmatched junction bases: 8. There are 15 residues in the CDR3. CDR3 nucleotides: TGCGCCAGCAGACTAGCGGGCCCCAGGTCAGATACGCAGTATTTT. It codes for CASRLAGPRSDTQYF.

The chain has TRBV10-2 and TRBJ2-1; D is perhaps TRBD2 (6 bases). This CDR3 is 13 amino acids long. Germline V CDR1 and CDR2: WSHSY, SAAADI. Deletions cut 7 bases from V and 7 bases from J, with 14 bases between. The CDR3 loop is CASTGLASNEQFF. The CDR3 DNA reads as TGCGCCAGCACTGGCCTAGCGAGTAATGAGCAGTTCTTC.

The chain employs TRBV4-2 and TRBJ2-4; 11 bases align to TRBD2. The CDR3 is 14 residues long. Trimming at V came to 4 bases and at J to 10 bases, leaving 6 bases not matched to a gene. CDR1 LGHNA and CDR2 YNFKEQ come from the germline V gene. The CDR3 coding sequence is TGTGCCAGCAGCCCCGAGACTAGCGGGATAATTCAGTACTTC. The encoded protein is CASSPETSGIIQYF.

The CDR3, as DNA: TGTGCCATCAGTGACCCCGGGACTAGGGTTTACAATGAGCAGTTCTTC. Translating gives CAISDPGTRVYNEQFF. The chain is built from TRBV10-3 and TRBJ2-1; 8 bases line up with TRBD2. The germline CDR1 and CDR2 sequences are ENHRY and SYGVKD. V lost 3 bases to trimming and J lost 4 bases; unmatched junction nucleotides: 8. The CDR3 length is 16 residues.

This clone has just one count. The chain couples TRBV15 to TRBJ1-1, with D hard to call. Germline CDR1 and CDR2: LNHNV and YYDKDF (reference sequence). This CDR3 has 12 amino acids. Deletions cut 7 bases from V and 7 bases from J, with 13 bases between. In nucleotides, the CDR3 is TGTGCCACCACAGCATCGGGCCATGAAGCTTTCTTT. Translating it yields CATTASGHEAFF.

The CDR3 protein is CASNRGSSTGELFF. The DNA for the CDR3 is TGTGCCAGCAATCGGGGGTCTTCCACCGGGGAGCTGTTTTTT. V gene TRBV25-1 combines with J gene TRBJ2-2, with D possibly being TRBD2 (6 bases). Germline CDR1 reads MGHDK; CDR2 reads SYGVNS. V lost 7 bases to trimming and J lost 4 bases, with 13 bases between them. This CDR3 spans 14 amino acids.

The J gene is TRBJ1-4, the V gene TRBV28; the D gene is possibly TRBD1 (5 bases). This CDR3 comprises 15 residues. Trimming removed 6 bases at V and 6 bases at J, with 17 bases between. Germline-derived CDR1 and CDR2 are MDHEN and SYDVKM. The CDR3 nucleotides are TGTGCCAGCAGCACTGGGGCCAGCTTATATGAAAAACTGTTTTTT. Protein sequence: CASSTGASLYEKLFF.

The chain is built from TRBV15 and TRBJ1-1; possibly TRBD1 for D (5 bases). Germline-derived CDR1 and CDR2 are LNHNV and YYDKDF (reference sequence). Trimming shortened V by 4 bases and J by 7 bases, and 16 bases separated the two germline ends. CDR3 length: 14 residues. The CDR3 sequence is CATSTGTRVDEAFF. The CDR3 DNA follows: TGTGCCACCAGCACAGGGACGCGCGTCGATGAAGCTTTCTTT.

This clone showed up just a few times. The chain combines TRBV5-6 with TRBJ2-3; 8 bases line up with TRBD2. The germline V gene has CDR1 SGHDT and CDR2 YYEEEE. CDR3 length: 14 amino acids. V dropped 3 bases and J dropped 4; count of bases not matched to a gene: 4. The CDR3 nucleotides are TGTGCCAGCAGCTCCAGCGGGAGTTCAGATACGCAGTATTTT. The encoded protein is CASSSSGSSDTQYF. The variable domain in full, with the rest retrieved from reference TRBV5-6 and TRBJ2-3, is DAGVTQSPTHLIKTRGQQVTLRCSPKSGHDTVSWYQQALGQGPQFIFQYYEEEERQRGNFPDRFSGHQFPNYSSELNVNALLLGDSALYLCASSSSGSSDTQYFGPGTRLTVL.